Reported below is one T cell receptor beta chain. Which antigen it targets is not known. One base away there is no much larger clone; base qualities are not given. TCRbeta CDR3 regions were amplified from genomic DNA using the immunoSEQ Assay, a bias-controlled multiplex PCR. In the authors' own workflow: Within the assay, amplification of reference gene primers was used to estimate how many nucleated cells each sample contained. Sequence reads were collapsed and filtered to measure the absolute abundance of every unique TCRbeta CDR3 rearrangement. Productive Simpson clonality was computed per sample as the square root of Simpson's diversity index over productive rearrangements. Held by TCRdb, this immuneACCESS table contains in-frame sequences only and omits some clones. Under half of the omission traces to an unresolved V gene where checked; the cause of the rest is unknown. V, J and clone size are taken as reported in that table, and D and trimming were inferred from the DNA itself. The sample table contains about 150,000 clones; only one count was recorded for 80% to 90% of them. The top ten constitute roughly an eighth of the sample.

V trim: 6 bases; J trim: 6 bases; unmatched bases: 3. According to the germline V gene (reference sequence), CDR1 reads MNHNY and CDR2 reads SVGAGI. Spanning cysteine to phenylalanine, the CDR3 consists of 14 amino acids. Only the CDR3 DNA is retained, 42 bases long and in frame from the first base. One collaborating source in Seattle enrolled patients during active infection and followed them longitudinally through the course of disease. Whole blood was collected in K2EDTA tubes by collaborating institutions according to the institutions' own protocols. For TCRbeta analysis, collaborators shipped samples in one of three forms: frozen whole blood, isolated PBMCs, or DNA extracted from either of those sample types. This record comes from a study of blood T cell repertoires in COVID-19 (dated by TCRdb to 2020 to 2021). As for the study more broadly: The collaborator samples originated in the United States, Italy and Spain and spanned the acute and convalescent phases of COVID-19. The repertoires were released in a freely available public database meant as a resource for research on the immune response to SARS-CoV-2. The dataset comprised deeply sampled blood TCRbeta repertoires from subjects exposed to, actively infected with, or recovered from COVID-19. Samples came from the ongoing ImmuneRACE study (first 160 participants) plus 1,254 subjects from 6 global collaborators. HLA class I and class II types, where available, came from metadata supplied by the sample provider rather than from assay-based typing. The material from the prospective study consisted of cDNA or gDNA derived from T cells, B-cell-depleted T cells, or PBMCs. Nearly every sample came with metadata listing a de-identified subject ID, COVID-19 status, age in years and sex. Study-level results and caveats: The quantity of clinical and demographic metadata differed by source and by participant and was supplied without curation.

Sequencing was carried out using peripheral blood. This TCR came from a man between 18 and 29 years old with COVID-19, enrolled during active disease. This sequence uses TRBV6-6 and TRBJ2-2; 11 bases in the middle match TRBD1. The nucleotide sequence reads as follows: TGTGCCAGCAGCCAGGACAGGGGGCCCGGGGAGCTGTTTTTT. Its protein product is CASSQDRGPGELFF.